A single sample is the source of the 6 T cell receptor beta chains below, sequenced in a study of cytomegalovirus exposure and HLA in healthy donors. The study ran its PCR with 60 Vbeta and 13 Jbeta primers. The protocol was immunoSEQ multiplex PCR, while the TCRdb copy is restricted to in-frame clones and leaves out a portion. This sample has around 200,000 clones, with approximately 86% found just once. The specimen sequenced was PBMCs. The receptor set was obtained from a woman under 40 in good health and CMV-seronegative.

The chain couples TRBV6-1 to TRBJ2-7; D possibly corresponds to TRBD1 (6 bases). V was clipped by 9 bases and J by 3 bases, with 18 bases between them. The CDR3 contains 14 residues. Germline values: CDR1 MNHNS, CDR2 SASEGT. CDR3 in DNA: TGTGCCAGTCTAAATAGGGACACCATCTACGAGCAGTACTTC. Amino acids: CASLNRDTIYEQYF.

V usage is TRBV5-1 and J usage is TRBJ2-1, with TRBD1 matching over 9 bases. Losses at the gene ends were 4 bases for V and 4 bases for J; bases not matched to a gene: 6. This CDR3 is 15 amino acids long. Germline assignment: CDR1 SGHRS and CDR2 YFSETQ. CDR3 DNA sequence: TGCGCCAGCAGCCGGACCGGGACAGGGTACAATGAGCAGTTCTTC. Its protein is CASSRTGTGYNEQFF.

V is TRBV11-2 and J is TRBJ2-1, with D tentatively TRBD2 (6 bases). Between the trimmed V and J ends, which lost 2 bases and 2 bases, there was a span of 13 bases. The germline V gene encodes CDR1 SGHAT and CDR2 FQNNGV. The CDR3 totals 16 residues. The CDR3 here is CASSLRGLLPYNEQFF. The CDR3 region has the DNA TGTGCCAGCAGCTTACGGGGGTTATTGCCCTACAATGAGCAGTTCTTC.

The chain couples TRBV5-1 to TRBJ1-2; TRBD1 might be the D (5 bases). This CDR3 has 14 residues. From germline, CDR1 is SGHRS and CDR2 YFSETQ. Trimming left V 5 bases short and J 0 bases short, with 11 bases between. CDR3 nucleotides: TGCGCCAGCAGGAGGACACCACCTAACTATGGCTACACCTTC. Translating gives CASRRTPPNYGYTF.

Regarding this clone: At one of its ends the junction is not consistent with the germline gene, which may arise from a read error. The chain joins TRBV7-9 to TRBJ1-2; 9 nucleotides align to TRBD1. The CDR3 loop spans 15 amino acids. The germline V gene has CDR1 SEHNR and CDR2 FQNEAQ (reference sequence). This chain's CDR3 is CSSSARTGANYGYTF. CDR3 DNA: TGTTCCAGCAGCGCCCGGACAGGGGCCAACTATGGCTACACCTTC.

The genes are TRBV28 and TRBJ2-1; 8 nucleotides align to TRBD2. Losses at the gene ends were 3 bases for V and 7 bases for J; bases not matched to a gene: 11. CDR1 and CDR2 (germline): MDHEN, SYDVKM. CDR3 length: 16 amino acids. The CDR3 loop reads CASSFPAGDGKNEQFF. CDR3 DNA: TGTGCCAGCAGTTTCCCAGCGGGAGACGGGAAGAATGAGCAGTTCTTC.